These 9 T cell receptor beta chains were all obtained from the same sample, sequenced in a study of T-cell reconstitution after alpha-beta-depleted transplantation in children. Unique molecular identifiers tagged the TCRbeta library. TCRdb re-called the PCR reads with MiXCR, one entry per CDR3 protein. The sample carries roughly 300,000 distinct CDR3 sequences, around 10% recorded once. Sequenced material: peripheral blood, taken 180 days after TCRalphabeta/CD19-depleted stem cell transplant. Every receptor here comes from a male patient aged 2-15 years who had a stem cell transplant for chronic granulomatous disease, so the T cells may come from the graft donor.

This clonotype has just a few counts. The chain links TRBV29-1 to TRBJ1-6; D not resolved. Germline V CDR1 and CDR2: SQVTM, ANQGSEA. This CDR3 region has 10 residues. Trimming removed 6 bases at V and 8 bases at J, with 5 bases between. CDR3 bases: TGCAGCGTAAACTATTCACCCCTCCACTTT. Protein: CSVNYSPLHF.

Ten or more counts support this clonotype. The chain combines TRBV7-9 with TRBJ1-3; D gene uncertain. Trimming stripped 5 bases from V and 4 bases from J, with 15 bases between. Germline V gene sequence: CDR1 SEHNR, CDR2 FQNEAQ (reference sequence). The CDR3 loop spans 15 amino acids. The CDR3 loop is CASSPIPGGGNTIYF. CDR3 coding DNA: TGTGCCAGCAGCCCCATACCGGGAGGAGGAAACACCATATATTTT.

With regard to this clonotype: Just one base apart from a much larger clone, this may be a read error. The rearrangement uses TRBV28 and TRBJ2-3, with D perhaps being TRBD1 or TRBD2 (6 bases each). This CDR3 has 15 residues. V dropped 10 bases and J dropped 2 bases, with 19 bases sitting between them. Germline lookup yields CDR1 MDHEN and CDR2 SYDVKM. The CDR3 loop reads CATQGLHVNTDTQYF. Here the CDR3 DNA reads TGTGCCACACAGGGACTCCACGTCAACACAGATACGCAGTATTTT.

Regarding this clonotype: A much larger clone is a single base away; this may be a read error. This sequence joins TRBV7-3 and TRBJ2-1; possible D gene TRBD2, 5 bases. The CDR3 has 16 residues. Germline V gene sequence: CDR1 SGHTA, CDR2 FQGTGA. Deletions cut 2 bases from V and 6 bases from J, with 17 bases between. For the CDR3, the DNA is TGTGCCAGCAGCTTACGGGGTGGCCCCCCTATCAATGAGCAGTTCTTC. Its protein product is CASSLRGGPPINEQFF.

This clonotype has just a few counts. This rearrangement joins TRBV2 to TRBJ1-1; D may be TRBD1 (6 bases). The CDR3 totals 14 residues. The germline CDR1 and CDR2 sequences are SNHLY and FYNNEI. V was clipped by 4 bases and J by 8 bases, with 17 bases between them. The DNA of the CDR3 is TGTGCCAGCAGTGCGCGGGGGCTAACGACGGAAGCTTTCTTT. This sequence encodes CASSARGLTTEAFF.

Many counts were recorded for this clonotype. The CDR3 protein is CASSESRLAENTGELFF. In DNA, the CDR3 is TGCGCCAGCAGTGAGTCGCGGCTAGCGGAGAACACCGGGGAGCTGTTTTTT. The J gene is TRBJ2-2, the V gene TRBV10-1, with TRBD2 matching over 7 bases. V lost 0 bases and J lost 1; bases outside the gene matches: 5. Germline V gene sequence: CDR1 WNHNN, CDR2 SYGVQD (reference sequence). This CDR3 spans 17 amino acids.

At least ten counts were recorded for this clonotype. The CDR3 here is CSVGPRAGYEQFF. The CDR3 DNA follows: TGCAGCGTGGGACCCAGGGCGGGCTATGAGCAGTTCTTC. This rearrangement joins TRBV29-1 to TRBJ2-1, with D perhaps TRBD1 or TRBD2 (5 bases each). This CDR3 has 13 residues. Germline lookup yields CDR1 SQVTM and CDR2 ANQGSEA. The V end lost 6 bases, the J end lost 8 bases, and 17 bases lay between the germline ends.

The chain uses TRBV5-4 and TRBJ2-7; D perhaps matches TRBD2 (6 bases). CDR1 SGHNT and CDR2 YYREEE come from the germline V gene (reference sequence). This CDR3 has 13 residues. The V gene lost 10 bases and the J gene lost 0 bases, with 14 bases spanning the gap. The CDR3 spells CAGSSDLSYEQYF. DNA for the CDR3: TGTGCCGGATCTAGCGACCTCTCCTACGAGCAGTACTTC. Based on the CDR3 plus reference TRBV5-4 and TRBJ2-7, the full variable domain is ETGVTQSPTHLIKTRGQQVTLRCSSQSGHNTVSWYQQALGQGPQFIFQYYREEENGRGNFPPRFSGLQFPNYSSELNVNALELDDSALYLCAGSSDLSYEQYFGPGTRLTVT.

This clonotype has at least ten counts. V is TRBV11-1 and J is TRBJ2-1, with TRBD2 matching over 8 bases. CDR3 length: 18 amino acids. In germline, CDR1 is SGHAT, CDR2 FQDESV (reference sequence). The junction had 14 bases not matched to a gene; V was cut back by 3 bases and J by 4 bases. The CDR3 DNA reads as TGTGCCAGCAGCTTTTTGAACGGGGGGGATACTTTATACAATGAGCAGTTCTTC. This sequence encodes CASSFLNGGDTLYNEQFF.